The text below deals with one T cell receptor beta chain. The data were obtained in a study of glioma-infiltrating T cells. TCR alpha and beta CDR3 regions were amplified from RNA using iRepertoire nested multiplex PCR. One-step reverse transcription and amplification started from about 100-400 ng of tissue mRNA or PBMC total RNA. MiXCR, run by TCRdb on the multiplex PCR reads, gives a single entry per CDR3 protein. The repertoire consists of roughly 42,000 distinct CDR3 sequences, with about a fifth occurring once and the leading ten covering less than 7%. Germline V lookup: CDR1 SGHKS, CDR2 YYEKEE (reference sequence). The CDR3 is made up of 16 amino acids. V was pared by 4 bases and J by 5 bases, with 19 bases between.

This TCR was recovered from a human donor with low-grade glioma or glioblastoma, undergoing nonglioma brain surgery, or in good health (not recorded which). The chain combines TRBV5-5 with TRBJ1-3, with D tentatively TRBD1 (5 bases). Sequencing was performed on glioma tissue, nonneoplastic brain tissue, or PBMCs (not recorded which). CDR3 protein: CASSPDARRGRNTIYF. The CDR3 DNA is TGTGCCAGCAGCCCCGATGCCAGGAGGGGTCGAAACACCATATATTTT.